This T cell receptor (beta chain) was identified in a study of cytomegalovirus exposure and HLA in healthy donors. The PCR ran on 60 Vbeta and 13 Jbeta primers. Measured with immunoSEQ multiplex PCR; TCRdb has only the in-frame clones, and not every one. In all, the sample yields roughly 200,000 clones. Germline V CDR1 and CDR2: MRHNA, SNTAGT. After removal of 8 bases from V and 3 bases from J, the junction contained 7 bases not matched to a gene. The CDR3 runs to 14 residues. The source material was PBMCs. This chain connects TRBV6-4 to TRBJ1-5; 7 bases are shared with TRBD1. This clonotype was sampled from a man younger than 40 in good health and CMV-seronegative. The CDR3 region is CASGGTVFNQPQHF. In DNA, the CDR3 is TGTGCCAGCGGGGGGACAGTTTTCAATCAGCCCCAGCATTTT.